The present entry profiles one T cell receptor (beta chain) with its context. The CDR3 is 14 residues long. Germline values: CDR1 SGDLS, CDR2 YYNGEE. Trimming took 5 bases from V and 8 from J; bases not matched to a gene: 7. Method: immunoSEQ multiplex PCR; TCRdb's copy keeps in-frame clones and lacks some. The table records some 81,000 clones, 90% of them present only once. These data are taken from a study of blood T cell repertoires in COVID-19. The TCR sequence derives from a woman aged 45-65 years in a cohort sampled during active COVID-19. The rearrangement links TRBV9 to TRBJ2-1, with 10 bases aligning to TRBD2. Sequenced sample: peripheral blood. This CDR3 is CASSASGSHYEQFF. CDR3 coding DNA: TGTGCCAGCAGTGCTAGCGGGAGTCACTATGAGCAGTTCTTC.